The sequence of this T cell receptor (beta chain) was determined in a study of control samples from healthy donors and cancer patients. Trimming at V came to 6 bases and at J to 0 bases, leaving 14 bases not matched to a gene. The CDR3 extends over 18 amino acids. Per germline, CDR1 SNHLY and CDR2 FYNNEI. The data were produced by immunoSEQ multiplex PCR, yet TCRdb's version contains in-frame clones alone and is incomplete. The data hold 95,000 to 150,000 clones, with 89% observed a single time. This chain joins TRBV2 and TRBJ1-3; 7 bases line up with TRBD1. Sequencing was performed on blood. The source of this sequence is a man aged 50 to 60 in good health. The DNA of the CDR3 is TGTGCCAGCAGCGATATTTCGACAGGGCTGAGCTCTGGAAACACCATATATTTT. This codes for CASSDISTGLSSGNTIYF.